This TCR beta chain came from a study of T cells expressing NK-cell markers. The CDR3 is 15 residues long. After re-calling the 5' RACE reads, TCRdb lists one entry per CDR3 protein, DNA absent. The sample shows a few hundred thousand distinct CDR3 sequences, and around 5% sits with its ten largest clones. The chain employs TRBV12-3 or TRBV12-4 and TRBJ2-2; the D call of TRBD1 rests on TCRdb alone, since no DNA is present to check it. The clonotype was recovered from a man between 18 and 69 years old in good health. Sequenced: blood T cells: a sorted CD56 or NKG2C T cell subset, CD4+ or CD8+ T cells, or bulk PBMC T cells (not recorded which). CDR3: CASKIQGSDTGELFF.